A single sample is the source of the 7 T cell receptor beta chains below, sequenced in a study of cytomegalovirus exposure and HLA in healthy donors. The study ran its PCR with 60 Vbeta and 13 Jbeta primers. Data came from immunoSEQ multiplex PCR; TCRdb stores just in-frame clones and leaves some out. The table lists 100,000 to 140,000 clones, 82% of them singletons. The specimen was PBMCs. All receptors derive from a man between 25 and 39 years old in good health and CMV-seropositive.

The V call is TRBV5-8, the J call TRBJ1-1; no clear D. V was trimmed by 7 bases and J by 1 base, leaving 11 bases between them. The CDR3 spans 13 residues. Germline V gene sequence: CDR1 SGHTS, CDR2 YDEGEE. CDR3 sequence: CASELQTNTEAFF. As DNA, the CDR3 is TGTGCCAGCGAGCTCCAAACGAACACTGAAGCTTTCTTT.

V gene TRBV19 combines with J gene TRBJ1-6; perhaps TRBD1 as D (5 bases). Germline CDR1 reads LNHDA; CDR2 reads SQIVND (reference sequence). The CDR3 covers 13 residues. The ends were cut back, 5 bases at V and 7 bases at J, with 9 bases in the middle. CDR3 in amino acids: CASSFRQNSPLHF. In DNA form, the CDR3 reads TGTGCCAGTAGTTTTCGACAGAATTCACCCCTCCACTTT.

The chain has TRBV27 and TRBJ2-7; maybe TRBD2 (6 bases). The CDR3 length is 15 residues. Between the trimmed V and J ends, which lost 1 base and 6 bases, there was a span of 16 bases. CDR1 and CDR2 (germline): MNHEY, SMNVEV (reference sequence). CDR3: CASSLYLGGPLEQYF. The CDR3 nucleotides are TGTGCCAGCAGTTTATACCTGGGGGGTCCTCTCGAGCAGTACTTC.

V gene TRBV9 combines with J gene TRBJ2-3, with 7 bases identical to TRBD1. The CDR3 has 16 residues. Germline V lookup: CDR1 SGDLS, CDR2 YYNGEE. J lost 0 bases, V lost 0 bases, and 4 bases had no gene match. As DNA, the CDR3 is TGTGCCAGCAGCGTAGTGGGGACAGCGAGCACAGATACGCAGTATTTT. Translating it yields CASSVVGTASTDTQYF.

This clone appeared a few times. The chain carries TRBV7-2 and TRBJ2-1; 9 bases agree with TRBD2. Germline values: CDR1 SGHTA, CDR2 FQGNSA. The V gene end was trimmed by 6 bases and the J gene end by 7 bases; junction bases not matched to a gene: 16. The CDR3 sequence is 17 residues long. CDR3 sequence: CASSYAPGRGGQNEQFF. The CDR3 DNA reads TGTGCCAGCAGTTACGCCCCTGGGCGGGGGGGCCAGAATGAGCAGTTCTTC.

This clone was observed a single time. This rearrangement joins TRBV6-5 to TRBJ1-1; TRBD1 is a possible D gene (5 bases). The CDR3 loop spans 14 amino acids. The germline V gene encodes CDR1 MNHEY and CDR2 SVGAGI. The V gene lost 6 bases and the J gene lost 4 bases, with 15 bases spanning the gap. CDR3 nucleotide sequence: TGTGCCAGCAGGAGGCGGGGGGGTCGCACTGAAGCTTTCTTT. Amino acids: CASRRRGGRTEAFF.

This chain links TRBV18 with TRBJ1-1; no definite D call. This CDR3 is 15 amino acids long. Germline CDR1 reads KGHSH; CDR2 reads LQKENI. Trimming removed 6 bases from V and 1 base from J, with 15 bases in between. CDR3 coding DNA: TGTGCCAGCTCGGCCCTAGGTTCCGGGAACACTGAAGCTTTCTTT. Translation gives CASSALGSGNTEAFF.